These 11 T cell receptor beta chains share one sample of origin, sequenced in a study of CD8+CD57+ T cells in acquired aplastic anemia. In patients chosen for sequencing, flow cytometry had shown CD8+CD57+ cell expansion. CDR3 and TCR beta VDJ profiling relied on a genomic DNA template. MiXCR, run by TCRdb on the reads, gives a single entry per CDR3 protein. The data hold over 150,000 distinct CDR3 sequences, with almost 50% observed a single time. The sample was sorted CD4+, CD8+, or CD8+CD57+ T cells (not recorded which) from PBMCs. These receptors were taken from a human donor with aplastic anemia.

The CDR3 sequence: CASSEVDSDNTEAFF. As DNA, the CDR3 is TGTGCCAGCAGTGAGGTGGACTCGGACAACACTGAAGCTTTCTTT. The rearrangement joins TRBV2 to TRBJ1-1; D unresolved. Trimming took 3 bases from V and 2 from J, leaving 13 bases between them. The CDR3 is 15 residues long. The germline CDR1 and CDR2 sequences are SNHLY and FYNNEI.

Many counts were recorded for this clonotype. The V gene is TRBV12-3 or TRBV12-4, the J gene TRBJ2-6, with 9 bases fitting TRBD2. This CDR3 has 17 residues. V dropped 4 bases and J dropped 2; count of bases not matched to a gene: 6. CDR3 sequence reads: CASSWGAGGTGANVLTF. CDR3 coding DNA: TGTGCCAGCAGTTGGGGAGCGGGGGGCACTGGGGCCAACGTCCTGACTTTC.

This clonotype was observed at least ten times. The V call is TRBV6-1, the J call TRBJ2-1; D is perhaps TRBD2 (6 bases). This CDR3 spans 15 amino acids. Germline CDR1 MNHNS, CDR2 SASEGT. Trimming pared 8 bases from V and 4 bases from J, leaving 18 bases between. The CDR3 sequence is CASLKPGLGYNEQFF. In nucleotides, the CDR3 is TGTGCCAGCCTAAAACCGGGACTCGGTTACAATGAGCAGTTCTTC.

This clonotype was picked up a small number of times. The V call is TRBV24-1, the J call TRBJ2-5; D possibly corresponds to TRBD2 (6 bases). The CDR3 runs 13 residues. CDR1 KGHDR and CDR2 SFDVKD come from the germline V gene. Trimming stripped 7 bases from V and 5 bases from J, with 13 bases between. CDR3 in DNA: TGTGCCACCAGGAACGGGAGTTGGGAGACCCAGTACTTC. Translation: CATRNGSWETQYF.

This CDR3 is CASSHTENNSPLHF. CDR3 DNA sequence: TGTGCCAGCAGCCATACAGAGAATAATTCACCCCTCCACTTT. The chain employs TRBV7-9 and TRBJ1-6, with D hard to call. Germline assignment: CDR1 SEHNR and CDR2 FQNEAQ (reference sequence). Trimming left V 5 bases short and J 5 bases short, with 10 bases between. The CDR3 runs 14 residues.

This clonotype has ten or more counts. The chain uses TRBV24-1 and TRBJ2-7; D is unresolved. Germline V lookup: CDR1 KGHDR, CDR2 SFDVKD. The CDR3 consists of 14 residues. The ends were cut back, 1 base at V and 0 bases at J, with 6 bases in the middle. The CDR3 spells CATSDLAVSYEQYF. CDR3 sequence (DNA): TGTGCCACCAGTGATTTAGCAGTCTCCTACGAGCAGTACTTC.

The chain is built from TRBV24-1 and TRBJ2-2, with 7 bases identical to TRBD1. The germline CDR1 and CDR2 sequences are KGHDR and SFDVKD. J lost 3 bases, V lost 2 bases, and 2 bases had no gene match. This CDR3 comprises 15 residues. CDR3 DNA: TGTGCCACCAGTGATTCGGGACAGCACACCGGGGAGCTGTTTTTT. Protein product: CATSDSGQHTGELFF.

This clonotype has just one count. V usage is TRBV10-2 and J usage is TRBJ2-7; D possibly corresponds to TRBD1 (5 bases). V dropped 2 bases and J dropped 7 bases, with 9 bases sitting between them. The CDR3 is 12 amino acids. Germline CDR1 is WSHSY and CDR2 is SAAADI. The CDR3 sequence: CASSEGAREQYF. Written as DNA, the CDR3 is TGCGCCAGCAGTGAGGGGGCTCGGGAGCAGTACTTC.

Only a few counts were recorded for this clonotype. CDR3 coding DNA: TGTGCCAGCAGCTTAGGTGTCGGTGAGCAGTACTTC. Encoded protein: CASSLGVGEQYF. V and J are TRBV7-9 and TRBJ2-7, with D unclear. V was clipped by 1 base and J by 7 bases, with 8 bases between them. CDR1 and CDR2 (germline): SEHNR, FQNEAQ (reference sequence). The CDR3 has 12 amino acids.

This clonotype was detected many times. This chain connects TRBV4-2 to TRBJ1-5; no reliable D call. Germline CDR1 and CDR2: LGHNA and YNFKEQ. The CDR3 totals 13 residues. Trimming shortened V by 2 bases and J by 7 bases, and 9 bases separated the two germline ends. This chain's CDR3 is CASSQHREQPQHF. CDR3 in DNA: TGTGCCAGCAGCCAACATAGAGAACAGCCCCAGCATTTT.

The V and J genes are TRBV10-2 and TRBJ1-4; D might be TRBD1 (5 bases). With 6 bases removed from V and 5 bases from J, the gap between germline ends came to 13 bases. The CDR3 is 14 residues long. CDR1 and CDR2 (germline): WSHSY, SAAADI. DNA of the CDR3: TGCGCCAGCAGCCCGATGGGGCAAAATGAAAAACTGTTTTTT. Translation gives CASSPMGQNEKLFF.